The 7 T cell receptor beta chains below come from one sample, sequenced in a study of T cell changes during pregnancy in multiple sclerosis. Profiling relied on immunoSEQ multiplex PCR, and the TCRdb table lists in-frame clones only, not all of them. The table has some 80,000 clones, more than 90% seen once; the top ten hold 0.85% to 1.2%. This material consisted of peripheral blood, taken in the second trimester of pregnancy. Every receptor here comes from a female donor with multiple sclerosis, enrolled in a pregnancy study.

The chain links TRBV28 to TRBJ1-2; D is perhaps TRBD1 (5 bases). This CDR3 contains 14 residues. V lost 2 bases and J 6 bases, leaving 13 bases between the germline ends. Germline values: CDR1 MDHEN, CDR2 SYDVKM. The CDR3 loop reads CASSLGGVMNGYTF. Written as DNA, the CDR3 is TGTGCCAGCAGTTTAGGGGGGGTGATGAATGGCTACACCTTC.

The V gene is TRBV7-2, the J gene TRBJ2-7; the D gene is possibly TRBD1 (5 bases). V shed 1 base and J shed 0 bases, with 13 bases lying between them. CDR3 length equals 16 residues. Germline V gene sequence: CDR1 SGHTA, CDR2 FQGNSA. The CDR3: CASSLGGRRSSYEQYF. Here the CDR3 DNA reads TGTGCCAGCAGCTTAGGGGGCCGGCGGAGCTCCTACGAGCAGTACTTC.

The CDR3 region is CASGTGPTDIYGYTF. The CDR3 DNA reads as TGCGCCAGCGGGACAGGGCCAACCGACATCTATGGCTACACCTTC. J is TRBJ1-2 and V is TRBV10-2; TRBD1 matches at 9 bases. The germline CDR1 and CDR2 sequences are WSHSY and SAAADI. V shed 8 bases, J shed 4 bases, and the junction held 11 bases outside the gene matches. CDR3 size: 15 residues.

The chain is built from TRBV6-5 and TRBJ1-4, with D unclear. Per the germline V gene, CDR1 is MNHEY and CDR2 is SVGAGI. V gave up 0 bases and J gave up 0 bases, with 5 bases separating them. This CDR3 region has 15 residues. The CDR3 sequence: CASSYSASTNEKLFF. The CDR3 DNA follows: TGTGCCAGCAGTTACTCGGCCTCAACTAATGAAAAACTGTTTTTT.

The gene calls are TRBV2 and TRBJ2-2, with 9 nucleotides matching TRBD1. CDR1 is SNHLY, CDR2 FYNNEI, per germline. The CDR3 sequence is 14 residues long. V dropped 5 bases and J dropped 5; count of bases not matched to a gene: 3. The CDR3 spells CASSPGTGTGELFF. CDR3 in DNA: TGTGCCAGCAGTCCCGGGACAGGGACCGGGGAGCTGTTTTTT.

The V and J genes are TRBV7-9 and TRBJ1-1; maybe TRBD1 (6 bases). Germline loops: CDR1 SEHNR, CDR2 FQNEAQ (reference sequence). This CDR3 is built from 17 residues. With 5 bases removed from V and 4 bases from J, the gap between germline ends came to 23 bases. CDR3 amino acids: CASSRYRDGQSGTEAFF. CDR3 nucleotides: TGTGCCAGCAGCCGATACAGGGATGGGCAATCCGGCACTGAAGCTTTCTTT.

The V call is TRBV21-1, the J call TRBJ2-3; the table calls TRBD2, which could not be checked here. TRBV21-1 is noted as a pseudogene. The CDR3 spans 20 residues. The CDR3 bases are TGTGCCAGCAGCAAAGTTGAGGAATATTCGGCGGGAGTAAGCGTAGATACGCAGTATTTT. Translation: CASSKVEEYSAGVSVDTQYF.